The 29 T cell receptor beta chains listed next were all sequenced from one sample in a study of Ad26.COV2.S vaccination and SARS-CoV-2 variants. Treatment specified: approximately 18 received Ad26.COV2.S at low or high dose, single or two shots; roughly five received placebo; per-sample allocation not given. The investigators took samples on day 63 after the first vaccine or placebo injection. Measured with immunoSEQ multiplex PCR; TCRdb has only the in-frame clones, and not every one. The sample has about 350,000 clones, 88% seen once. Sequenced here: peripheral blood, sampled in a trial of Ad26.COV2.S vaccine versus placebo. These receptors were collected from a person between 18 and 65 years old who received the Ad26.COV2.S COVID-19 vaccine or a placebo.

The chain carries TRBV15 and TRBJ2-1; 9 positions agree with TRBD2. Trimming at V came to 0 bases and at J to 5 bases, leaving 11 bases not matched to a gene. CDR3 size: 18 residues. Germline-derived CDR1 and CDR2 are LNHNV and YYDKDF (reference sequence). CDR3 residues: CATSRDLPGLAVDNEQFF. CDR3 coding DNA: TGTGCCACCAGCAGAGACCTCCCGGGACTAGCTGTTGACAATGAGCAGTTCTTC.

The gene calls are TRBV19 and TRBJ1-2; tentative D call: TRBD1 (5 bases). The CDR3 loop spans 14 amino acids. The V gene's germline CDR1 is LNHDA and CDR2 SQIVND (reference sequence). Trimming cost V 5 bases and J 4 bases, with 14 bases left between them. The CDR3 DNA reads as TGTGCCAGTAGTCCGACCTGGGGCCCCTATGGCTACACCTTC. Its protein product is CASSPTWGPYGYTF.

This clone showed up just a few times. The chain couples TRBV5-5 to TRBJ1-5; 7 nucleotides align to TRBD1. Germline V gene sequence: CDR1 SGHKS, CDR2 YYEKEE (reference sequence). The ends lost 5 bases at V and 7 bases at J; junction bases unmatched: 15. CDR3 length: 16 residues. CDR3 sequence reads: CASRDLGGGRGQPQHF. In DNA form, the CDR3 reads TGTGCCAGCAGGGACTTGGGAGGGGGCCGGGGGCAGCCCCAGCATTTT.

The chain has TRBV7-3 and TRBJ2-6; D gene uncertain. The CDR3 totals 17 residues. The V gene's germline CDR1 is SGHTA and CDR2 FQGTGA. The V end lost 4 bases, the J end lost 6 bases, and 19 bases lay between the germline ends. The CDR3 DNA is TGTGCCAGCAGCTCCCACTCCTCCGTTGGAGCGGCCAACGTCCTGACTTTC. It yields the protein CASSSHSSVGAANVLTF.

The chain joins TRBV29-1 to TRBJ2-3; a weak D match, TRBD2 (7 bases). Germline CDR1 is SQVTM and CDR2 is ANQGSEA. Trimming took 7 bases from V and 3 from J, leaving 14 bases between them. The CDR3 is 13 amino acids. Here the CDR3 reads CSAEAGATDTQYF. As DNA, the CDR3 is TGCAGCGCCGAGGCGGGGGCTACAGATACGCAGTATTTT.

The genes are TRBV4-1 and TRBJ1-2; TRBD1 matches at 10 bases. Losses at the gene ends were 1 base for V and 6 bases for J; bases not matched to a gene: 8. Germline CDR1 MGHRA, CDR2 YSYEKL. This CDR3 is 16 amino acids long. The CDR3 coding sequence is TGCGCCAGCAGCCAAGTCATCCGGGACAGGGGTAATGGCTACACCTTC. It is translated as CASSQVIRDRGNGYTF.

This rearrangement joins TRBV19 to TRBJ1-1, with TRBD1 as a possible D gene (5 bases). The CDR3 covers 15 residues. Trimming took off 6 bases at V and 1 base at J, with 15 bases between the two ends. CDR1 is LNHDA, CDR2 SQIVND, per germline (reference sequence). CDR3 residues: CASSLGAGTNTEAFF. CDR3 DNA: TGTGCCAGTAGCCTCGGGGCAGGCACGAACACTGAAGCTTTCTTT.

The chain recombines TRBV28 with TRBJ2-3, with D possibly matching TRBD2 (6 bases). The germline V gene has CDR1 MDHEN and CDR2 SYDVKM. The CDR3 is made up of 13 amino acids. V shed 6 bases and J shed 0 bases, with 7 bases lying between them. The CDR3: CASRRGSTDTQYF. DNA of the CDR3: TGTGCCAGCAGACGGGGGAGCACAGATACGCAGTATTTT.

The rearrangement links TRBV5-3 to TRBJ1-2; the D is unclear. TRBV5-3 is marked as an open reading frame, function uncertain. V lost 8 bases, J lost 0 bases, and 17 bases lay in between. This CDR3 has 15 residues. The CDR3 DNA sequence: TGTGCCAGCCCCGCCGGACTTAAACCTAACTATGGCTACACCTTC. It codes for CASPAGLKPNYGYTF.

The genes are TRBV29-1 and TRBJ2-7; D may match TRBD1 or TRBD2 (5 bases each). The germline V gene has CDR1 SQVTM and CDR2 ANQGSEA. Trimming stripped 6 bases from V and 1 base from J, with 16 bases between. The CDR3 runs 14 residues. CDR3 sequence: CSVDQGGGSYEQYF. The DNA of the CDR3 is TGCAGCGTCGACCAGGGTGGGGGATCCTACGAGCAGTACTTC.

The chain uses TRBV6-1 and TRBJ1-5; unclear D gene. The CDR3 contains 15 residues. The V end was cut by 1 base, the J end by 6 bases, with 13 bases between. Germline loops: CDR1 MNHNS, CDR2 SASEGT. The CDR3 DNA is TGTGCCAGCAGTGAAGGTGCCGGAGGTCGTCAGCCCCAGCATTTT. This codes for CASSEGAGGRQPQHF.

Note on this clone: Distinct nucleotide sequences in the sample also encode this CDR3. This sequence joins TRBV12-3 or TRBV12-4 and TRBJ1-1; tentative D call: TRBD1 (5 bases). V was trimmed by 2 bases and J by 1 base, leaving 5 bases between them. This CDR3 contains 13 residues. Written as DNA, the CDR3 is TGTGCCAGCAGTTTAACAGGGAACACTGAAGCTTTCTTT. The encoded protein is CASSLTGNTEAFF.

The DNA for the CDR3 is TGTGCCAGCAGCGTTCCGGAATCGGGGGAGCAGTTCTTC. Its translation: CASSVPESGEQFF. The V and J genes are TRBV9 and TRBJ2-1; D might be TRBD2 (5 bases). The CDR3 runs 13 residues. Trimming removed 2 bases from V and 10 bases from J, with 13 bases in between. In germline, CDR1 is SGDLS, CDR2 YYNGEE.

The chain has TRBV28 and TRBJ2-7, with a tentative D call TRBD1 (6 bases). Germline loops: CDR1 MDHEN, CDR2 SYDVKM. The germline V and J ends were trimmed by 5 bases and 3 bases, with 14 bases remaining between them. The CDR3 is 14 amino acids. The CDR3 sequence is CASSTGYRDYEQYF. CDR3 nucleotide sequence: TGTGCCAGCAGTACAGGGTATAGGGACTACGAGCAGTACTTC.

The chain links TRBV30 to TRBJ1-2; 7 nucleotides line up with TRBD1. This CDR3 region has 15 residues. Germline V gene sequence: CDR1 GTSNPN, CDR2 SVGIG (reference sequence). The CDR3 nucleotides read TGTGCACGGAAGACAGTCAGGGGGTCGGTCTATGGCTACACCTTC. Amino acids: CARKTVRGSVYGYTF.

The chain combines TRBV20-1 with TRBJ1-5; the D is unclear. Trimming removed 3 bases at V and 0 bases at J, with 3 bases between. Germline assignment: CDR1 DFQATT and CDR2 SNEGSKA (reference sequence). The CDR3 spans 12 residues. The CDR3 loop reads CSASYSNQPQHF. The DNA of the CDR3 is TGCAGTGCTAGTTATAGCAATCAGCCCCAGCATTTT.

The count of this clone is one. The CDR3 coding sequence is TGCGCCAGCAGATGGGACAGGGGTAACTACAATGAGCAGTTCTTC. Its protein is CASRWDRGNYNEQFF. V gene TRBV5-1 combines with J gene TRBJ2-1, with TRBD1 matching 10 bases. Trimming removed 5 bases from V and 3 bases from J; junction bases left unmatched: 5. The CDR3 sequence is 15 residues long. Germline V lookup: CDR1 SGHRS, CDR2 YFSETQ.

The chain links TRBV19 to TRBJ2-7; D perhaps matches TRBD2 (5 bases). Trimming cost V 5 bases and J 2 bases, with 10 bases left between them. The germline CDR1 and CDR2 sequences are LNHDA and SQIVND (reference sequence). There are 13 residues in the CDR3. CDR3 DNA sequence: TGTGCCAGTAGTGAGGGAGTACCCTACGAGCAGTACTTC. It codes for CASSEGVPYEQYF.

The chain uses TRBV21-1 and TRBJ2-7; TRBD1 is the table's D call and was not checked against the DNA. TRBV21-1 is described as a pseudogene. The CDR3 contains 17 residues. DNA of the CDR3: TGTGCCAGCAGCTTATGCCGACAGGGGGGTGCCCCCTACGAGCAGTACTTC. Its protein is CASSLCRQGGAPYEQYF.

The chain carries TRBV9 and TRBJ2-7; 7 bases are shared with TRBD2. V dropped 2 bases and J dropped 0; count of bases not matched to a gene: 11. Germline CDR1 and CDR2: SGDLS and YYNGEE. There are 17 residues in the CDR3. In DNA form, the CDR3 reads TGTGCCAGCAGCGTGTCTGGCGGGAGCGCCAGCTCCTACGAGCAGTACTTC. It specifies CASSVSGGSASSYEQYF. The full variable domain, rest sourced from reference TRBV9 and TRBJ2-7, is DSGVTQTPKHLITATGQRVTLRCSPRSGDLSVYWYQQSLDQGLQFLIQYYNGEERAKGNILERFSAQQFPDLHSELNLSSLELGDSALYFCASSVSGGSASSYEQYFGPGTRLTVT.

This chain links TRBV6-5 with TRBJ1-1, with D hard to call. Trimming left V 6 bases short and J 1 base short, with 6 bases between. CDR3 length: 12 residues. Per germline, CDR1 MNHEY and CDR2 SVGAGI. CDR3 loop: CASRRGNTEAFF. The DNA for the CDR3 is TGTGCCAGCAGAAGAGGGAACACTGAAGCTTTCTTT.

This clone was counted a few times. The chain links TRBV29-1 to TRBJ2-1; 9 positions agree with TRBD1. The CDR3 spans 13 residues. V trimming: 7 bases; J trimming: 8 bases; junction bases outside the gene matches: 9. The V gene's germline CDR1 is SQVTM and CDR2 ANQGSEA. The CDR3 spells CSAQGQGYDEQFF. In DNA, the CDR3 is TGCAGCGCCCAGGGACAGGGATACGATGAGCAGTTCTTC.

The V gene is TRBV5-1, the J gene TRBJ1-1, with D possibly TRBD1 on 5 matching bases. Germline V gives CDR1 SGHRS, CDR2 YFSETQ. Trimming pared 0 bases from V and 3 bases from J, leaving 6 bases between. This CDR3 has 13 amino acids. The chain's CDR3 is CASSLGQHTEAFF. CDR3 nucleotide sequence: TGCGCCAGCAGCTTGGGACAGCACACTGAAGCTTTCTTT.

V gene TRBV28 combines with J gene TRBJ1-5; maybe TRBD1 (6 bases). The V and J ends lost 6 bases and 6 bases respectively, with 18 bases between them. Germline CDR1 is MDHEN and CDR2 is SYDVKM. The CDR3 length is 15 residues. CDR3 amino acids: CASRNPGARGQPQHF. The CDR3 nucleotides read TGTGCCAGCAGGAACCCCGGCGCCAGGGGTCAGCCCCAGCATTTT.

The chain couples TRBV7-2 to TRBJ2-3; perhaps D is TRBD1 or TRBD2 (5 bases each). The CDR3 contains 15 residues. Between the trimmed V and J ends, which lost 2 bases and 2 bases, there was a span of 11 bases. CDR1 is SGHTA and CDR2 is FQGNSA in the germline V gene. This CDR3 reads CASSLSGRATDTQYF. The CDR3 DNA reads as TGTGCCAGCAGCTTAAGCGGCAGGGCCACAGATACGCAGTATTTT.

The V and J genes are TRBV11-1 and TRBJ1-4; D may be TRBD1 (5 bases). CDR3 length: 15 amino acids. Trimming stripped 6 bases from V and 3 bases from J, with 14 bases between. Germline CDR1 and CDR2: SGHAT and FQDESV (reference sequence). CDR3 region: CASRKGFAANEKLFF. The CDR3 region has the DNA TGTGCCAGCAGAAAGGGGTTTGCTGCTAATGAAAAACTGTTTTTT.

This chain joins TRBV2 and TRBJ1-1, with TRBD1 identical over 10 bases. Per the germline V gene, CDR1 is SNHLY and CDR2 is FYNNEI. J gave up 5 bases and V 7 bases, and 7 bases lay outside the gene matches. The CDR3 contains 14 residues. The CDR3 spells CASIRDRGRTEAFF. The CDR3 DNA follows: TGTGCCAGCATCCGGGACAGGGGACGGACTGAAGCTTTCTTT.

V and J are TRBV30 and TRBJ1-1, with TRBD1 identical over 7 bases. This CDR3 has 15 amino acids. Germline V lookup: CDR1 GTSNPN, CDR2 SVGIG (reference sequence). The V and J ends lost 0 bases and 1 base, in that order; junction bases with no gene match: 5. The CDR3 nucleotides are TGTGCCTGGAGTGTGGGGACAGTGCGGAACACTGAAGCTTTCTTT. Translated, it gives CAWSVGTVRNTEAFF.

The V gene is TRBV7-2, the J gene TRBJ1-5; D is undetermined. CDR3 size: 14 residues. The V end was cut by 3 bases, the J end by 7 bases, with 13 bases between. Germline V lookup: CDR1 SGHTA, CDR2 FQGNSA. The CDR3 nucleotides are TGTGCCAGCAGCTTCAGCAGAAGTATCCAGCCCCAGCATTTT. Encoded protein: CASSFSRSIQPQHF.